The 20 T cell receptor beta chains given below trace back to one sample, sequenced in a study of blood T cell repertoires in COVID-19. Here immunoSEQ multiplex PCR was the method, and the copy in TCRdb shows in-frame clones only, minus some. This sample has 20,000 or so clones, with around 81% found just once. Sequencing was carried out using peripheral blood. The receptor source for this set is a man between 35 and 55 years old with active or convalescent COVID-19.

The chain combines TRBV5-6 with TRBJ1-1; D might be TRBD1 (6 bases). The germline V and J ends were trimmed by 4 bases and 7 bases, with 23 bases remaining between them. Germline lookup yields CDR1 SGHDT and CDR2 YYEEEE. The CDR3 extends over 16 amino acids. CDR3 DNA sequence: TGTGCCAGCAGCCCCTCCACAGGGCGCCCCGGTGGTGAAGCTTTCTTT. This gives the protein CASSPSTGRPGGEAFF. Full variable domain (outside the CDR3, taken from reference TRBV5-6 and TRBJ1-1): DAGVTQSPTHLIKTRGQQVTLRCSPKSGHDTVSWYQQALGQGPQFIFQYYEEEERQRGNFPDRFSGHQFPNYSSELNVNALLLGDSALYLCASSPSTGRPGGEAFFGQGTRLTVV.

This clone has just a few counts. This CDR3 reads CASSLAPSTGGNQPQHF. The CDR3 DNA sequence: TGCGCCAGCAGCTTGGCCCCTTCTACAGGGGGCAATCAGCCCCAGCATTTT. The rearrangement uses TRBV5-1 and TRBJ1-5; 7 bases line up with TRBD1. CDR1 is SGHRS, CDR2 YFSETQ, per germline. After removal of 0 bases from V and 2 bases from J, the junction contained 8 bases not matched to a gene. The CDR3 sequence is 17 residues long.

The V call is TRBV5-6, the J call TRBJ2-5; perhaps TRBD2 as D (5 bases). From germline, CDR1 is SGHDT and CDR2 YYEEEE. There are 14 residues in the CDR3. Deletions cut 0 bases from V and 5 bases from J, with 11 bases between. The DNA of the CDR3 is TGTGCCAGCAGCTTGGCCGGGGTGCAGGAGACCCAGTACTTC. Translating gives CASSLAGVQETQYF.

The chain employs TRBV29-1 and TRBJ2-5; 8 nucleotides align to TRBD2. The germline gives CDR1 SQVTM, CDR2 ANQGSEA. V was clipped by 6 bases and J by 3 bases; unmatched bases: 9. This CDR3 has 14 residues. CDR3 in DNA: TGCAGCGTCCTCGGGGGGGGCCGGAAAGAGACCCAGTACTTC. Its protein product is CSVLGGGRKETQYF. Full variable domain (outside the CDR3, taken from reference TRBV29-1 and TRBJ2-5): SAVISQKPSRDICQRGTSLTIQCQVDSQVTMMFWYRQQPGQSLTLIATANQGSEATYESGFVIDKFPISRPNLTFSTLTVSNMSPEDSSIYLCSVLGGGRKETQYFGPGTRLLVL.

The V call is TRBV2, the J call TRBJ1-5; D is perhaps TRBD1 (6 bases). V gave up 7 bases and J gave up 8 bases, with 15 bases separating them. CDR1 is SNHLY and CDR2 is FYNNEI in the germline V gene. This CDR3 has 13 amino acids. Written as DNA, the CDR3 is TGTGCCAGCATAGATGGGGGCGAAAAGCCCCAGCATTTT. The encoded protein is CASIDGGEKPQHF.

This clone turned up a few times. CDR3 coding DNA: TGTGCCAGCAGTTACAACAGGGATGTCTACACTGAAGCTTTCTTT. Translation: CASSYNRDVYTEAFF. V usage is TRBV6-5 and J usage is TRBJ1-1; tentative D call: TRBD1 (6 bases). Trimming pared 2 bases from V and 3 bases from J, leaving 13 bases between. Looked up from germline, CDR1 is MNHEY and CDR2 is SVGAGI. This CDR3 has 15 amino acids.

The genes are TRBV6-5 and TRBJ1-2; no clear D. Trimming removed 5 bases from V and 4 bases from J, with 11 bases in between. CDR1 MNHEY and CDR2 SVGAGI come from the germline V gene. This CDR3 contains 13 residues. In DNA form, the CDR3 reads TGTGCCAGCAGTCCTGGTTTACTCTATGGCTACACCTTC. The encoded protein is CASSPGLLYGYTF.

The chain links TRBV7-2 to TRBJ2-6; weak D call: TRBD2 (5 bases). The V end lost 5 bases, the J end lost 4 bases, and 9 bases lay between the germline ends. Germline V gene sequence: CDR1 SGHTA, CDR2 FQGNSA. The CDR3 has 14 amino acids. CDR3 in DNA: TGTGCCAGCAGCAACCCGGGAGGGGCCAACGTCCTGACTTTC. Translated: CASSNPGGANVLTF.

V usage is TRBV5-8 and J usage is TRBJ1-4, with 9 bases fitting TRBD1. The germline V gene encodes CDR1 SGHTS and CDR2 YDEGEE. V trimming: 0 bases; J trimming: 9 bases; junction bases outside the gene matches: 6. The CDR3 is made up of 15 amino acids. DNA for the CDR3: TGTGCCAGCAGCTTGGTGGGACAGGGTTTTCAAAAACTGTTTTTT. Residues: CASSLVGQGFQKLFF.

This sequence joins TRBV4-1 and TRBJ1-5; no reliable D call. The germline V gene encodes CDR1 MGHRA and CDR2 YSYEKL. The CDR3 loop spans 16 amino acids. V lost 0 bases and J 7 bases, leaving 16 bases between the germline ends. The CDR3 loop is CASSQEQSGISQPQHF. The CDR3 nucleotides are TGCGCCAGCAGCCAAGAACAATCGGGGATAAGCCAGCCCCAGCATTTT.

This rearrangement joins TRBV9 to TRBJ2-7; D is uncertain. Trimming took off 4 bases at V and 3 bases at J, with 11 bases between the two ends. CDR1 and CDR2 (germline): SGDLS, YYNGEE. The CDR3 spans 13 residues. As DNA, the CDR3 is TGTGCCAGCAGCCGTCCCGGTGGCTACGAGCAGTACTTC. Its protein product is CASSRPGGYEQYF.

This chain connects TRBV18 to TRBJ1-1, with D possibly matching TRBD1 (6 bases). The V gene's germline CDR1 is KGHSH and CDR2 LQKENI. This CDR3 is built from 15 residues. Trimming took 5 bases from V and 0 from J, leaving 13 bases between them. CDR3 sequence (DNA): TGTGCCAGCTCAGTTATAGGACAGATGAACACTGAAGCTTTCTTT. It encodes CASSVIGQMNTEAFF.

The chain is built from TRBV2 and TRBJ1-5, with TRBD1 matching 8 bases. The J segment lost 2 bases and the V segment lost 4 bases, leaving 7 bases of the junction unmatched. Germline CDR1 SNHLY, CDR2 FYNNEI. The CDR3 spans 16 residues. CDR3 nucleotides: TGTGCCAGCAGTGCTCAGGGGGCTGGAGGCAATCAGCCCCAGCATTTT. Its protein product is CASSAQGAGGNQPQHF. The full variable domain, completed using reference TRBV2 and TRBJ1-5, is EPEVTQTPSHQVTQMGQEVILRCVPISNHLYFYWYRQILGQKVEFLVSFYNNEISEKSEIFDDQFSVERPDGSNFTLKIRSTKLEDSAMYFCASSAQGAGGNQPQHFGDGTRLSIL.

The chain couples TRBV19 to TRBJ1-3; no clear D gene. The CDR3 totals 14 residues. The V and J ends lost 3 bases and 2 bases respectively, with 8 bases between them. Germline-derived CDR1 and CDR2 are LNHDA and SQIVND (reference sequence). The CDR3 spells CASSILQPGNTIYF. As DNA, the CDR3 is TGTGCCAGTAGTATCCTACAGCCTGGAAACACCATATATTTT.

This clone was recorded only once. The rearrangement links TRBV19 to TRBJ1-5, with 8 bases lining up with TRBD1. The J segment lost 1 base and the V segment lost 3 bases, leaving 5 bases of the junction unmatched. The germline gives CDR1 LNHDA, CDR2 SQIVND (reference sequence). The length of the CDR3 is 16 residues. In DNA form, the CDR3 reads TGTGCCAGTAGTATGACCCGGGACAGGAGCAATCAGCCCCAGCATTTT. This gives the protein CASSMTRDRSNQPQHF.

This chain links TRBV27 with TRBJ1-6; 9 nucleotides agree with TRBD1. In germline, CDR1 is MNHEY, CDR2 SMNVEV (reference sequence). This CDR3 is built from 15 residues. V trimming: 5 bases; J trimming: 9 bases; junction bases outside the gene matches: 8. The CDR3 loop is CASSPRDRAPSPLHF. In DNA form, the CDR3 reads TGTGCCAGCAGTCCCCGGGACAGGGCCCCTTCACCCCTCCACTTT.

The CDR3 DNA sequence: TGTGCCACCAGCAGAGGGGACAGCCCCTACGAGCAGTACTTC. Amino acid sequence: CATSRGDSPYEQYF. The J gene is TRBJ2-7, the V gene TRBV15; 7 bases are shared with TRBD1. Trimming cost V 1 base and J 2 bases; bases outside gene matches: 2. The germline gives CDR1 LNHNV, CDR2 YYDKDF (reference sequence). This CDR3 has 14 residues.

The CDR3 region has the DNA TGTGCCAGCTCACCACCGTCCGCAGATATCACAGATACGCAGTATTTT. This encodes CASSPPSADITDTQYF. This sequence joins TRBV18 and TRBJ2-3, with D unresolved. This CDR3 has 16 amino acids. Trimming took 0 bases from V and 2 from J, leaving 12 bases between them. The germline V gene encodes CDR1 KGHSH and CDR2 LQKENI. Filled out from reference TRBV18 and TRBJ2-3, the complete variable domain reads NAGVMQNPRHLVRRRGQEARLRCSPMKGHSHVYWYRQLPEEGLKFMVYLQKENIIDESGMPKERFSAEFPKEGPSILRIQQVVRGDSAAYFCASSPPSADITDTQYFGPGTRLTVL.

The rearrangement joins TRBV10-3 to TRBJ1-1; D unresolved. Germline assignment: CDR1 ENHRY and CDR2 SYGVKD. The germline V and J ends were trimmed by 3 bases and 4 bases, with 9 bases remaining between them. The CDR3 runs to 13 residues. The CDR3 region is CAISDLVATEAFF. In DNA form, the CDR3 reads TGTGCCATCAGTGATCTGGTAGCCACTGAAGCTTTCTTT.

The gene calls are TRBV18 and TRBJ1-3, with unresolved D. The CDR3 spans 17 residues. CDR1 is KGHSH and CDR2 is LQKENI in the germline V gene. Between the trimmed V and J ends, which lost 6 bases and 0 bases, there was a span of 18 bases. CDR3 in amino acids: CASSTLSAESSGNTIYF. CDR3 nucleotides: TGTGCCAGCTCTACACTATCGGCCGAGAGCTCTGGAAACACCATATATTTT.